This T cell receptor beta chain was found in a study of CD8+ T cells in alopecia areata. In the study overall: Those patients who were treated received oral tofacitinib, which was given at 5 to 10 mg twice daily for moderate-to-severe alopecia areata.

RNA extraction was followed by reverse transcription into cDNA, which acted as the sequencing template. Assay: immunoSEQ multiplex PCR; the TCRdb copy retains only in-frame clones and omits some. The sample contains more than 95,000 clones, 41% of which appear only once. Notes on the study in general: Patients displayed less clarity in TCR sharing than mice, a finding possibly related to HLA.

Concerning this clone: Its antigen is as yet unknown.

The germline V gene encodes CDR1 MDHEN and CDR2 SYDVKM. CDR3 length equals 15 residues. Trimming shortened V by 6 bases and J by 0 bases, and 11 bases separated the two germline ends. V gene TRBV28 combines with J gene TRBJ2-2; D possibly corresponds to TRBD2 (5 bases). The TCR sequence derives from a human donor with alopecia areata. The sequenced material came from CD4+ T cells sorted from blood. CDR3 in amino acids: CASRRANTNTGELFF. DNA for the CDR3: TGTGCCAGCAGGAGGGCCAACACGAACACCGGGGAGCTGTTTTTT.